These 21 T cell receptor beta chains share one sample of origin, sequenced in a study of CD8+ T cells in alopecia areata. As the sequencing template, cDNA was produced by extracting RNA and reverse transcribing it. Measured with immunoSEQ multiplex PCR; TCRdb has only the in-frame clones, and not every one. The table has about 180,000 clones, just under 60% seen once. Sequencing used CD4+ T cells sorted from blood, obtained at week 0. The receptor source for this set is a human donor with alopecia areata.

The chain links TRBV18 to TRBJ1-6; D not certain. Trimming took off 2 bases at V and 9 bases at J, with 8 bases between the two ends. From germline, CDR1 is KGHSH and CDR2 LQKENI. The CDR3 consists of 13 residues. In DNA, the CDR3 is TGTGCCAGCTCACCAGGGGTGGGTTCACCCCTCCACTTT. This gives the protein CASSPGVGSPLHF.

The rearrangement uses TRBV4-2 and TRBJ1-2; no clear D. This CDR3 has 14 amino acids. Germline lookup yields CDR1 LGHNA and CDR2 YNFKEQ. Trimming took 5 bases from V and 5 from J, leaving 15 bases between them. CDR3 in DNA: TGTGCCAGCAGCGGCTACCGGACGGGATATGGCTACACCTTC. As protein: CASSGYRTGYGYTF.

This clone was detected only once. The chain has TRBV4-2 and TRBJ1-1; D is unresolved. Trimming left V 0 bases short and J 5 bases short, with 16 bases between. In germline, CDR1 is LGHNA, CDR2 YNFKEQ. CDR3 length: 16 residues. The CDR3 region has the DNA TGTGCCAGCAGCCAAGATCTTAAGGTGGGTCGTACTGAAGCTTTCTTT. Amino acids: CASSQDLKVGRTEAFF.

The rearrangement joins TRBV18 to TRBJ1-2, with 8 bases aligning to TRBD1. This CDR3 contains 15 residues. V dropped 0 bases and J dropped 4; count of bases not matched to a gene: 4. The germline V gene has CDR1 KGHSH and CDR2 LQKENI. CDR3: CASSPPYTGGYGYTF. DNA of the CDR3: TGTGCCAGCTCACCACCGTATACAGGGGGCTATGGCTACACCTTC.

The chain carries TRBV5-1 and TRBJ2-3; weak D call: TRBD1 (6 bases). The CDR3 spans 16 residues. Deletions cut 2 bases from V and 0 bases from J, with 13 bases between. Germline CDR1 reads SGHRS; CDR2 reads YFSETQ. The CDR3, as DNA: TGCGCCAGCAGCTTAAATGGGGACACAAGCACAGATACGCAGTATTTT. As protein: CASSLNGDTSTDTQYF.

The chain joins TRBV12-5 to TRBJ2-7; D is perhaps TRBD1 (6 bases). CDR3 length equals 14 residues. The germline CDR1 and CDR2 sequences are LGHNT and FRNRAP. With 6 bases removed from V and 2 bases from J, the gap between germline ends came to 14 bases. The CDR3 region has the DNA TGTGCTAGTGGACGCCGACAGGTCGCCTACGAGCAGTACTTC. This sequence encodes CASGRRQVAYEQYF. Supplemented by reference TRBV12-5 and TRBJ2-7, the full variable domain reads DARVTQTPRHKVTEMGQEVTMRCQPILGHNTVFWYRQTMMQGLELLAYFRNRAPLDDSGMPKDRFSAEMPDATLATLKIQPSEPRDSAVYFCASGRRQVAYEQYFGPGTRLTVT.

Concerning this clone: One end of the junction does not line up with germline, which may come from a read error. The V call is TRBV15, the J call TRBJ2-5; D is unclear. CDR3 length: 13 residues. Germline CDR1 reads LNHNV; CDR2 reads YYDKDF (reference sequence). CDR3 in amino acids: CATSRDSQDTQYF. The CDR3 DNA reads TGTGCCACCAGCAGAGACAGTCAAGACACCCAGTACTTC.

This chain connects TRBV25-1 to TRBJ1-2; D perhaps matches TRBD1 (5 bases). Germline CDR1 reads MGHDK; CDR2 reads SYGVNS. This CDR3 is built from 14 residues. V lost 4 bases to trimming and J lost 0 bases, with 9 bases between them. The CDR3 sequence: CASSVGGTNYGYTF. The CDR3 region has the DNA TGTGCCAGCAGTGTGGGGGGAACTAACTATGGCTACACCTTC.

This clone was seen more than once but under ten times. The rearrangement uses TRBV29-1 and TRBJ2-6; a weak D match, TRBD1 (5 bases). Trimming took 4 bases from V and 4 from J, leaving 8 bases between them. CDR1 and CDR2 (germline): SQVTM, ANQGSEA. The length of the CDR3 is 13 residues. The CDR3 nucleotides read TGCAGCGTTGTCGCAGGGGGGGCCAACGTCCTGACTTTC. Translating gives CSVVAGGANVLTF.

The rearrangement uses TRBV29-1 and TRBJ2-2, with D unresolved. This CDR3 has 12 amino acids. CDR1 is SQVTM and CDR2 is ANQGSEA in the germline V gene. V dropped 7 bases and J dropped 1 base, with 7 bases sitting between them. Here the CDR3 reads CSGGRNTGELFF. The CDR3 DNA reads as TGCAGCGGTGGAAGGAACACCGGGGAGCTGTTTTTT.

This clone was seen once. CDR3 sequence (DNA): TGTGCCAGCAGCCAAGACAGGGAGCGAGAGACCCAGTACTTC. Encoded protein: CASSQDRERETQYF. The V gene is TRBV7-9, the J gene TRBJ2-5, with TRBD1 matching 7 bases. Per the germline V gene, CDR1 is SEHNR and CDR2 is FQNEAQ (reference sequence). After removal of 5 bases from V and 4 bases from J, the junction contained 7 bases not matched to a gene. The CDR3 runs 14 residues.

This clone has just a few counts. The chain has TRBV5-1 and TRBJ2-5; D perhaps matches TRBD1 (8 bases). CDR3 length: 15 amino acids. The V gene's germline CDR1 is SGHRS and CDR2 YFSETQ. With 3 bases removed from V and 5 bases from J, the gap between germline ends came to 17 bases. CDR3 DNA: TGCGCCAGCAGCTCTAACGGACAGGGAGGGGAGACCCAGTACTTC. It codes for CASSSNGQGGETQYF.

The chain recombines TRBV30 with TRBJ2-1; a possible D gene is TRBD1 (6 bases). V shed 8 bases and J shed 4 bases, with 18 bases lying between them. Per the germline V gene, CDR1 is GTSNPN and CDR2 is SVGIG (reference sequence). The CDR3 extends over 14 amino acids. CDR3 nucleotides: TGTGCCGGCCGGCGGCGGACAGCTTACAATGAGCAGTTCTTC. This translates into CAGRRRTAYNEQFF. The full variable domain, its missing parts supplied by reference TRBV30 and TRBJ2-1, is SQTIHQWPATLVQPVGSPLSLECTVEGTSNPNLYWYRQAAGRGLQLLFYSVGIGQISSEVPQNLSASRPQDRQFILSSKKLLLSDSGFYLCAGRRRTAYNEQFFGPGTRLTVL.

This clone has only a few counts. J is TRBJ1-5 and V is TRBV29-1, with a weak D call TRBD1 (5 bases). The V end lost 6 bases, the J end lost 7 bases, and 16 bases lay between the germline ends. The CDR3 covers 13 residues. CDR1 and CDR2 (germline): SQVTM, ANQGSEA. The CDR3 loop reads CSVQDGNLQPQHF. The DNA of the CDR3 is TGCAGCGTACAGGATGGAAACCTCCAGCCCCAGCATTTT.

This clone was seen a handful of times. The CDR3 reads CSVQARSYEQYF. The CDR3 DNA sequence: TGCAGCGTCCAAGCCAGGTCCTACGAGCAGTACTTC. The chain joins TRBV29-1 to TRBJ2-7; D gene unclear. Trimming stripped 6 bases from V and 1 base from J, with 10 bases between. The CDR3 sequence is 12 residues long. Germline V gives CDR1 SQVTM, CDR2 ANQGSEA.

This clone was counted once. V is TRBV6-5 and J is TRBJ2-7; D is unclear. The germline V and J ends were trimmed by 10 bases and 2 bases, with 12 bases remaining between them. Germline CDR1 is MNHEY and CDR2 is SVGAGI. CDR3 length: 12 residues. DNA for the CDR3: TGTGCCACCCAGGACGGTACCTACGAGCAGTACTTC. Residues: CATQDGTYEQYF.

This chain links TRBV30 with TRBJ2-7; the match to TRBD1 covers 8 bases. The germline V gene encodes CDR1 GTSNPN and CDR2 SVGIG (reference sequence). The junction had 20 bases not matched to a gene; V was cut back by 1 base and J by 3 bases. The CDR3 contains 19 residues. The chain's CDR3 is CAWSAPGTGITPAYYEQYF. CDR3 DNA sequence: TGTGCCTGGAGTGCTCCGGGGACAGGTATTACACCGGCCTACTACGAGCAGTACTTC.

V usage is TRBV4-2 and J usage is TRBJ1-2; 8 bases align to TRBD1. CDR1 and CDR2 (germline): LGHNA, YNFKEQ. The CDR3 has 16 amino acids. V dropped 5 bases and J dropped 5; count of bases not matched to a gene: 13. The CDR3 DNA reads as TGTGCCAGCAGCTTGGACAGGGTTGGCGTTGATTATGGCTACACCTTC. It specifies CASSLDRVGVDYGYTF.

This clone was detected only a few times. This sequence joins TRBV4-2 and TRBJ2-5, with TRBD2 matching 7 bases. The CDR3 loop spans 15 amino acids. After removal of 1 base from V and 2 bases from J, the junction contained 4 bases not matched to a gene. Germline lookup yields CDR1 LGHNA and CDR2 YNFKEQ. CDR3 region: CASSQVNGGQETQYF. The CDR3 region has the DNA TGTGCCAGCAGCCAAGTTAACGGGGGGCAAGAGACCCAGTACTTC.

The J gene is TRBJ1-3, the V gene TRBV30; 9 nucleotides align to TRBD1. J gave up 4 bases and V 4 bases, and 8 bases lay outside the gene matches. CDR1 is GTSNPN and CDR2 is SVGIG in the germline V gene (reference sequence). The CDR3 totals 15 residues. Here the CDR3 DNA reads TGTGCCTGGAAGGGGAAAGGACAGGGGGGAAACACCATATATTTT. Translation: CAWKGKGQGGNTIYF.

The table lists this clone with a few counts. The chain couples TRBV4-3 to TRBJ1-1; TRBD1 aligns across 7 bases. There are 14 residues in the CDR3. Germline assignment: CDR1 LGHNA and CDR2 YSLEER. After removal of 3 bases from V and 5 bases from J, the junction contained 6 bases not matched to a gene. CDR3 in DNA: TGCGCCAGCAGCCACCCGGGCAGGGGGACTGAAGCTTTCTTT. Its protein product is CASSHPGRGTEAFF.